The 4 T cell receptor beta chains below come from one sample, sequenced in a study of identical twins. TCRdb ran MiXCR on the 5' RACE reads and lists one entry per CDR3 protein. The sample has about 200,000 distinct CDR3 sequences; 7.5% are singletons. These data were also filed under a second study, of yellow fever vaccine responses in identical twins.

The specimen sequenced was memory (CD45RO+) T cells sorted from blood. The source of these receptors is a woman aged 18 to 35 in good health.

This clonotype was observed at least ten times. The chain uses TRBV2 and TRBJ2-5, with 7 bases that match TRBD2. V was pared by 7 bases and J by 5 bases, with 16 bases of the junction left unmatched. CDR3 length equals 16 residues. CDR1 and CDR2 (germline): SNHLY, FYNNEI. The CDR3: CASNSLRAGEMETQYF. CDR3 coding DNA: TGTGCCAGCAATTCGCTAAGGGCGGGAGAGATGGAGACCCAGTACTTC.

In this sample, this clonotype turned up many times. The CDR3 loop reads CSAGAERGELFF. The DNA of the CDR3 is TGCAGTGCGGGGGCTGAACGTGGGGAGCTGTTTTTT. The V gene is TRBV20-1, the J gene TRBJ2-2, with D tentatively TRBD1 (6 bases). The CDR3 is 12 residues long. From germline, CDR1 is DFQATT and CDR2 SNEGSKA (reference sequence). The germline V and J ends were trimmed by 6 bases and 8 bases, with 13 bases remaining between them.

This clonotype was seen repeatedly, ten times or more. The chain employs TRBV20-1 and TRBJ2-7, with 9 bases matching TRBD1. This CDR3 contains 13 residues. CDR1 is DFQATT and CDR2 is SNEGSKA in the germline V gene (reference sequence). The V gene end was trimmed by 2 bases and the J gene end by 3 bases; junction bases not matched to a gene: 2. The CDR3 DNA is TGCAGTGCTAGATGGACAGGGGACTACGAGCAGTACTTC. It yields the protein CSARWTGDYEQYF.

This clonotype has just a few counts. The V gene is TRBV7-8, the J gene TRBJ1-2; possible D gene TRBD1, 5 bases. Trimming cost V 1 base and J 7 bases, with 13 bases left between them. This CDR3 has 14 amino acids. CDR1 SGHVS and CDR2 FQNEAQ come from the germline V gene. The CDR3 sequence: CASSLGFGQPGYTF. CDR3 coding DNA: TGTGCCAGCAGCTTAGGGTTTGGACAACCTGGCTACACCTTC.